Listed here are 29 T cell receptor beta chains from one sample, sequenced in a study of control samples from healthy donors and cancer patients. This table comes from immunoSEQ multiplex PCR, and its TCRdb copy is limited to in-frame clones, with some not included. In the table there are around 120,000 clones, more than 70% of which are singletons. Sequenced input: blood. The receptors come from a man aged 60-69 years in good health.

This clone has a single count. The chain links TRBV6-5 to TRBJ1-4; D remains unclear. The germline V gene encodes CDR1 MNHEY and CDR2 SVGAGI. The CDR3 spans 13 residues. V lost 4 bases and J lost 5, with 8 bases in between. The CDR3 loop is CASSFTVNEKLFF. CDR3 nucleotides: TGTGCCAGCAGTTTTACTGTGAATGAAAAACTGTTTTTT.

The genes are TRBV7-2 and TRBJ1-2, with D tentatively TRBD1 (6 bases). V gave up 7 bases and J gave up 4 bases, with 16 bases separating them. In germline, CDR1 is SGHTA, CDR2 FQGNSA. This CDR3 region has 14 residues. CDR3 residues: CASTPGGPSYGYTF. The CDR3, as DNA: TGTGCCAGCACTCCCGGGGGGCCTTCCTATGGCTACACCTTC.

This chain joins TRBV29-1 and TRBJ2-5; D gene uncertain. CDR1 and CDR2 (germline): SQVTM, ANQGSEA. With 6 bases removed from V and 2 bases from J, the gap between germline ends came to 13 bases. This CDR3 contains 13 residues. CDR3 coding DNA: TGCAGCGTCCCCAAGGGTCCTCAAGAGACCCAGTACTTC. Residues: CSVPKGPQETQYF.

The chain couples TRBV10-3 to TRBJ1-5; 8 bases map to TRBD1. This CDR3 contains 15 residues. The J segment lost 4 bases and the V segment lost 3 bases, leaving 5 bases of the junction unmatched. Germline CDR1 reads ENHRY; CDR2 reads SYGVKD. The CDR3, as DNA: TGTGCCATCAGTGACATCCGGGACAGGAATCAGCCCCAGCATTTT. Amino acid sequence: CAISDIRDRNQPQHF.

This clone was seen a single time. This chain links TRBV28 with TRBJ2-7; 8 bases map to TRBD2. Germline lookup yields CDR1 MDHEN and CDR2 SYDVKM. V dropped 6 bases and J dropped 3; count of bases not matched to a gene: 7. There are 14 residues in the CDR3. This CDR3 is CASRTGGVLYEQYF. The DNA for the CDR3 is TGTGCCAGCAGGACCGGGGGGGTTCTCTACGAGCAGTACTTC.

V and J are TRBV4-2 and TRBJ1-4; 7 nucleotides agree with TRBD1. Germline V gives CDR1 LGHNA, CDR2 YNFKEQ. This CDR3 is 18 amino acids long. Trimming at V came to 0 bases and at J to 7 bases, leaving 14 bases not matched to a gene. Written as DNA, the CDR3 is TGTGCCAGCAGCCAAGAAGGGCAGGGGGTCGTACGTATTGAAAAACTGTTTTTT. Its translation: CASSQEGQGVVRIEKLFF.

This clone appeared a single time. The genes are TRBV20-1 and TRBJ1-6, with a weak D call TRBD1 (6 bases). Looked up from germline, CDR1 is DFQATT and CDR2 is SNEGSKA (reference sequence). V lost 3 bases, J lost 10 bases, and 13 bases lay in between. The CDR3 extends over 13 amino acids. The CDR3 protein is CSASKGGASPLHF. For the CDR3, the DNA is TGCAGTGCTAGTAAAGGGGGAGCCTCACCCCTCCACTTT.

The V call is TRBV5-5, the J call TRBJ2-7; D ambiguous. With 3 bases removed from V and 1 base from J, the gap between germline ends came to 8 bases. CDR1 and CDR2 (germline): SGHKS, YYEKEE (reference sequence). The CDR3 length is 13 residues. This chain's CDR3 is CASSSTRSYEQYF. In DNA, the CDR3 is TGTGCCAGCAGCTCCACACGGTCCTACGAGCAGTACTTC.

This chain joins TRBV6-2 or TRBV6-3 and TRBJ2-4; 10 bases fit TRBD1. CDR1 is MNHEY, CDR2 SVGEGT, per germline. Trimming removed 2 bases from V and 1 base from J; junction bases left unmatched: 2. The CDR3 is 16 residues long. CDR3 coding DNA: TGTGCCAGCAGTTACGCGGGACAGGGGGCCAAAAACATTCAGTACTTC. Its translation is CASSYAGQGAKNIQYF.

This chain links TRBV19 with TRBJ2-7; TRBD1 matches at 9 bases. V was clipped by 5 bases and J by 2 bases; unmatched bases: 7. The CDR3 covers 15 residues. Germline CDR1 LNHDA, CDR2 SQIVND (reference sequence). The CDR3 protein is CASSFSGDRAYEQYF. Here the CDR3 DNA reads TGTGCCAGTAGTTTCTCGGGGGACAGGGCCTACGAGCAGTACTTC.

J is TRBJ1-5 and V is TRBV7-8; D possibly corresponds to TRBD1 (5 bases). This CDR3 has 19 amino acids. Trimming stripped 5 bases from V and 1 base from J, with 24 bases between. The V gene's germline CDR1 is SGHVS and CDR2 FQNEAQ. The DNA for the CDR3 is TGTGCCAGCAGCAACCTCGGGGCTCAGGTGGTGTCCAGCAATCAGCCCCAGCATTTT. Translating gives CASSNLGAQVVSSNQPQHF.

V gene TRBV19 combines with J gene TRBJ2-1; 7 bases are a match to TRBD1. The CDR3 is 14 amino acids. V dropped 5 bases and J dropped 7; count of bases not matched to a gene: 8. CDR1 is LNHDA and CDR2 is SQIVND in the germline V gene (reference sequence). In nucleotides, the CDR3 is TGTGCCAGTAGTCTCCGGGACAGTTATAATGAGCAGTTCTTC. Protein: CASSLRDSYNEQFF.

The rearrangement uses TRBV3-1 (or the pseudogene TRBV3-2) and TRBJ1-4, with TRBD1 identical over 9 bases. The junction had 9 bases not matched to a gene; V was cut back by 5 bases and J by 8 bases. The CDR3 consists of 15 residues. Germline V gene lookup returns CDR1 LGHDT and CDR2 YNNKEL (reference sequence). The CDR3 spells CASSFGQGLGEKLFF. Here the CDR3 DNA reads TGTGCCAGCAGCTTTGGACAGGGGTTGGGAGAAAAACTGTTTTTT.

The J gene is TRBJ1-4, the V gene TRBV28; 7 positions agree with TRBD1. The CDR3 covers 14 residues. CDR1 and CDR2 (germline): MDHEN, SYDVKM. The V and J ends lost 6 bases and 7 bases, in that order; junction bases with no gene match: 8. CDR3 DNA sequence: TGTGCCAGCAGCGGAGGGACAGAGGGTGAAAAACTGTTTTTT. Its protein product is CASSGGTEGEKLFF.

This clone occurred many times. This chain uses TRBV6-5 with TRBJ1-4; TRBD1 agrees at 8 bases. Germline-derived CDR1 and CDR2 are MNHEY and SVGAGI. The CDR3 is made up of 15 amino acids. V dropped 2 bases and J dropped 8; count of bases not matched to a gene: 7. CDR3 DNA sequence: TGTGCCAGCAGTTACCAGGGACAGGCCCCAGAAAAACTGTTTTTT. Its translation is CASSYQGQAPEKLFF.

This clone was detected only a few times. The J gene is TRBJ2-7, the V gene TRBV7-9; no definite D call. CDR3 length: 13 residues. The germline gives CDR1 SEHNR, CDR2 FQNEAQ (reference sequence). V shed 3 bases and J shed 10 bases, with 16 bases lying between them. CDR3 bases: TGTGCCAGCAGCTTTACCTCAGTTGATCACCAGTACTTC. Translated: CASSFTSVDHQYF.

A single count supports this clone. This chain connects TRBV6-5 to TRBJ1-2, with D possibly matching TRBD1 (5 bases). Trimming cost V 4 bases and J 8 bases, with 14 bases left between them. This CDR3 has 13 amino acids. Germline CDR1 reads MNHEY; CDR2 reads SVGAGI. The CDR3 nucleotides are TGTGCCAGCAGTTTGAACGGGGCGGGCGGCTACACCTTC. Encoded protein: CASSLNGAGGYTF.

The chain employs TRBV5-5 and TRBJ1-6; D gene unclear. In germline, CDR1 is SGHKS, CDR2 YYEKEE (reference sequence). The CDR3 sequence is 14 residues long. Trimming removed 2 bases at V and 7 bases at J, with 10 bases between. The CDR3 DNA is TGTGCCAGCAGCTTTTCTTCCCCCAATTCACCCCTCCACTTT. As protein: CASSFSSPNSPLHF.

The CDR3, as DNA: TGTGCCAGCAGACGAACAGGGCTTCGCTCCTACGAGCAGTACTTC. Translation gives CASRRTGLRSYEQYF. The gene calls are TRBV6-5 and TRBJ2-7; D is perhaps TRBD1 (6 bases). Per the germline V gene, CDR1 is MNHEY and CDR2 is SVGAGI. This CDR3 has 15 residues. The V and J ends lost 6 bases and 0 bases respectively, with 15 bases between them.

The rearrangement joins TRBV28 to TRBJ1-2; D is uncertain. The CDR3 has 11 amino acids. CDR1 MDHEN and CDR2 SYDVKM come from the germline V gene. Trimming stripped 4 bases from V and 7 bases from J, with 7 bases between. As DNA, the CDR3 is TGTGCCAGCAGTTCTAACCCTGGCTACACCTTC. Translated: CASSSNPGYTF.

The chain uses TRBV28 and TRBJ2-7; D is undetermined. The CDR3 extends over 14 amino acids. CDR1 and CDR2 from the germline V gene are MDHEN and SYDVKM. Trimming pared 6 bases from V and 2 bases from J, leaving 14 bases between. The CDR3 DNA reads TGTGCCAGCAGAGCTACCGGGTCAACCTACGAGCAGTACTTC. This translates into CASRATGSTYEQYF.

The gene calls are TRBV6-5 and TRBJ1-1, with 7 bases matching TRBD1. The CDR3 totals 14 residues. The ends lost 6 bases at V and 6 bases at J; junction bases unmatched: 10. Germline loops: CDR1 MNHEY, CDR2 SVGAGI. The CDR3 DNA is TGTGCCAGCAGAAACCTCGACAGGGAGTCTGAAGCTTTCTTT. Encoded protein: CASRNLDRESEAFF.

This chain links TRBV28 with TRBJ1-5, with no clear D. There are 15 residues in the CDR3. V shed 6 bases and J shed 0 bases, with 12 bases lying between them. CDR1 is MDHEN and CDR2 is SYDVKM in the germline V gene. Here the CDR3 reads CASSSRPGSNQPQHF. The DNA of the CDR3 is TGTGCCAGCAGCTCCCGCCCGGGTAGCAATCAGCCCCAGCATTTT.

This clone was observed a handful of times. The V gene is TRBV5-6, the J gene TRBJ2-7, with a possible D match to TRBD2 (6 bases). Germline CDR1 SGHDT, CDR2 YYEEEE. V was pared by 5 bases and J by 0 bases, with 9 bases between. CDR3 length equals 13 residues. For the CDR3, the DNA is TGTGCCAGCAGTAGGAGGGCCTCCTACGAGCAGTACTTC. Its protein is CASSRRASYEQYF.

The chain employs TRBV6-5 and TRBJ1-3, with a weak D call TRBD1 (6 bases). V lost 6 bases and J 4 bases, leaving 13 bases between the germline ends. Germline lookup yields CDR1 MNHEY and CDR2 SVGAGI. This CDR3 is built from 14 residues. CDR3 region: CASRQGSKGNTIYF. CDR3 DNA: TGTGCCAGCAGGCAGGGGTCGAAGGGAAACACCATATATTTT.

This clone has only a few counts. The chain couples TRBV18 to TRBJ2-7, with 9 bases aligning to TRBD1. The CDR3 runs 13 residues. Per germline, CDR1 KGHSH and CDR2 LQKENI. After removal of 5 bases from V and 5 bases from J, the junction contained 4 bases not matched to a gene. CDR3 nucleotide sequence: TGTGCCAGCTCATCGGGACAGGGCAACGAGCAGTACTTC. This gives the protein CASSSGQGNEQYF.

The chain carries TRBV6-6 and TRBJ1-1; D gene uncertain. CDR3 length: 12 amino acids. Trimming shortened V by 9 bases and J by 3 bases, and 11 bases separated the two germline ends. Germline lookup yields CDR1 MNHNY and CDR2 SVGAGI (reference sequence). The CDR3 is CASTLTDTEAFF. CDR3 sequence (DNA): TGTGCCAGTACCCTTACGGACACTGAAGCTTTCTTT.

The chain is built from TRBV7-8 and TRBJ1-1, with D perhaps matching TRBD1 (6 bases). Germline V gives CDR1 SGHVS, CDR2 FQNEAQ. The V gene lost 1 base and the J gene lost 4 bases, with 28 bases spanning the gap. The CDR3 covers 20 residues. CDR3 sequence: CASSLGVKGVLDVRSTEAFF. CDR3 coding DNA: TGTGCCAGCAGCTTAGGGGTTAAGGGGGTATTAGACGTTCGATCCACTGAAGCTTTCTTT.

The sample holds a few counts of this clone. DNA for the CDR3: TGTGCCACCAGTGATTCTAGGGGACAGACAAGCAATCAGCCCCAGCATTTT. Its translation: CATSDSRGQTSNQPQHF. The chain links TRBV24-1 to TRBJ1-5, with 7 bases matching TRBD1. The J segment lost 1 base and the V segment lost 2 bases, leaving 7 bases of the junction unmatched. Germline-derived CDR1 and CDR2 are KGHDR and SFDVKD. CDR3 length equals 17 residues.